This TCR beta chain came from a study of graft-versus-host responses after intestinal transplantation. The V end was cut by 5 bases, the J end by 2 bases, with 16 bases between. The CDR3 totals 15 residues. CDR1 and CDR2 from the germline V gene are MNHNS and SASEGT. Study-level results: Peak GvH clone levels in circulation were associated with early post-transplant HvG declines. There were GvH clones found in recipient marrow, and some of them appeared first in ileum or blood. Those patients showing graft-donor T cell macrochimerism displayed high graft-versus-host to host-versus-graft clonal ratios in allografts.

Using immunoSEQ multiplex PCR, the repertoire was profiled, and TCRdb retains in-frame clones only, with some absent. The data hold 85,000 to 130,000 clones, with roughly 87% observed a single time. Regarding this clone: The antigen remains undetermined.

This material consisted of unstimulated CD4+ T cells sorted from spleen or lymph node cells, taken before intestinal transplant. V gene TRBV6-1 combines with J gene TRBJ2-7; the D gene is possibly TRBD1 (6 bases). This clonotype was sampled from a human donor who received an intestinal transplant. For the CDR3, the DNA is TGTGCCAGCAGTCTACAGGGAGTTCGGACCTACGAGCAGTACTTC. This sequence encodes CASSLQGVRTYEQYF.